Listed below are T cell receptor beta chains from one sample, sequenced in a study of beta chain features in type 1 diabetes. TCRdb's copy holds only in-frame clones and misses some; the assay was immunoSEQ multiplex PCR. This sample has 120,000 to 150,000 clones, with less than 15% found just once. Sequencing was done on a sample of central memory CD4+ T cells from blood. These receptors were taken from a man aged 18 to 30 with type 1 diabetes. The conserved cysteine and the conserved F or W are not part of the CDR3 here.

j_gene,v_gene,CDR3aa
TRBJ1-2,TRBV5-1,ASSFGQGDYGYT
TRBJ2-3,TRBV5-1,ASSRGGRPDTQY
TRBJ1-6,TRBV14,ASSQVAGDQTSPLH
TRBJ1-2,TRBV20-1,SPGTGDGYT
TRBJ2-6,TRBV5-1,ASSLAGQAAGANVLT
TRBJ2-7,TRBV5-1,ASSSGTLPGEQY
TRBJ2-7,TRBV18,ASSTSTYEQY
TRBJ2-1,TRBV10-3,AISPPGTSAGLAGEQF
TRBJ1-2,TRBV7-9,ASSPDSYGYT
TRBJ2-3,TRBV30,AWRPGDTQY
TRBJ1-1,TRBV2,ASSVDPGTEAF
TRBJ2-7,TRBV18,ASSQGGRDYEQY
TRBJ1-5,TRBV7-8,ASSYRQGSNQPQH
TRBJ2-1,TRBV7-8,ASSLPSGGRTSSYNEQF
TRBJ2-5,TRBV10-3,ATTAGGQETQY
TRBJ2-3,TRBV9,ASSVGQKTDTQY
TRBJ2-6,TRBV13,ASSLVWQGNSGANVLT
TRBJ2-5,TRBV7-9,ASSERTVKETQY
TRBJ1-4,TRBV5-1,ASQGRNNEKLF
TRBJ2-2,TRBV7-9,ASSLAGDSYQRPGELF
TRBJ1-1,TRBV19,ASSTYMNTEAF
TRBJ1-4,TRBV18,ASAPDGNEKLF
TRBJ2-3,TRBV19,ASSRPTGTFRDTQY
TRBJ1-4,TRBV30,AWSGFNEKLF
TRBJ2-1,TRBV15,ATRTQLGSYNEQF
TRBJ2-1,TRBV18,ASSLTGVNNEQF
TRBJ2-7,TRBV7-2,ASSLETASYEQY
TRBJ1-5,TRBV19,ASSTLGNQPQH
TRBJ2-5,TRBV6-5,ASSYVGGGGETQY
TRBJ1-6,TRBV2,ASSEAGRRNSPLH
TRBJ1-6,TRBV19,ASSIGGQESPLH
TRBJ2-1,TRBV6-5,ASSYSPGSSYNEQF
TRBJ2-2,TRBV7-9,ASSPLGELF
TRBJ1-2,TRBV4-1,ASSSEDEYYGYT
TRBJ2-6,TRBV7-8,ASSQGSGANVLT
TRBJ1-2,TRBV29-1,SVEWGVNYGYT
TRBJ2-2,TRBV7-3,ASSPATGNTGELF
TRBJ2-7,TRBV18,ASSPGRFYEQY
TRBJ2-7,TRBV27,ASSSSWGEQY
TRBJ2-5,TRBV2,ASSERQLETQY
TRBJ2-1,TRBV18,ASSPPIMGSSYNEQF